This T cell receptor beta chain was sequenced during a study of T cell responses to AZD1222 COVID-19 vaccine. The CDR3 has 16 amino acids. The germline V gene has CDR1 MDHEN and CDR2 SYDVKM. The V gene end was trimmed by 5 bases and the J gene end by 0 bases; junction bases not matched to a gene: 6. A word on this clone: The antigen is unknown.

Profiling relied on immunoSEQ multiplex PCR, and the TCRdb table lists in-frame clones only, not all of them. The top ten hold approximately 1.2% of the sample, which has 150,000 to 200,000 clones, 92% seen once. The study's findings and limits: Possibly, clonal diversity was underestimated; donors were largely white British and included more females. With two AZD1222 doses given, Spike-specific TCR breadth and depth both rose. Spike was spanned by vaccine-associated CD4 TCRs, with dominance at 160-218 and 743-854.

Specimen: peripheral blood, collected 28 days after the second AZD1222 dose. The receptor was derived from an adult who received the AZD1222 COVID-19 vaccine. This rearrangement joins TRBV28 to TRBJ1-3; 8 bases fit TRBD1. For the CDR3, the DNA is TGTGCCAGCAGTAAGGGACAGGCGAACTCTGGAAACACCATATATTTT. Translation gives CASSKGQANSGNTIYF. The variable domain in full, completed from reference TRBV28 and TRBJ1-3, reads DVKVTQSSRYLVKRTGEKVFLECVQDMDHENMFWYRQDPGLGLRLIYFSYDVKMKEKGDIPEGYSVSREKKERFSLILESASTNQTSMYLCASSKGQANSGNTIYFGEGSWLTVV.